The table lists the clone carrying this T cell receptor beta chain with many counts. This entry is derived from a study of T-cell memory formation after mild COVID-19. The CDR3 runs to 15 residues. Germline V gene sequence: CDR1 MNHEY, CDR2 SMNVEV (reference sequence). Trimming removed 0 bases from V and 1 base from J, with 9 bases in between. One entry per CDR3 protein results from TCRdb running MiXCR on the 5' RACE reads. The sample records more than 750 distinct CDR3 sequences, around 40% being singletons. The chain couples TRBV27 to TRBJ1-1; D possibly corresponds to TRBD1 (5 bases). Sequenced material: PBMCs or a T cell subset sorted from them (not recorded which). The TCR comes from an adult who had mild COVID-19 (a few samples of this study predate the infection). Cell type and time point are not known. As DNA, the CDR3 is TGTGCCAGCAGTTTATCGAGGGGAGGGAACACTGAAGCTTTCTTT. Protein sequence: CASSLSRGGNTEAFF.